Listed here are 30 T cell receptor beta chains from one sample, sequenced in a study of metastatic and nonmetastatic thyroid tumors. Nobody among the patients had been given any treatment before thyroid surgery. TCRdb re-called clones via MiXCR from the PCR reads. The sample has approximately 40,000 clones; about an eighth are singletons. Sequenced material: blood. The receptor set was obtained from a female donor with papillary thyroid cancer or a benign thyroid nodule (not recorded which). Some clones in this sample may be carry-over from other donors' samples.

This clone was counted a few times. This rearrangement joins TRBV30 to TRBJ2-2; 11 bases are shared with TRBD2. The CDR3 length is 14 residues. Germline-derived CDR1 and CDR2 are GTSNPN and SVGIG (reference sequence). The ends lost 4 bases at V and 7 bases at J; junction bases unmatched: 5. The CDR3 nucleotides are TGTGCCTGGAATGCCGGGACTAGCGGCGGGGAGCTGTTTTTT. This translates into CAWNAGTSGGELFF.

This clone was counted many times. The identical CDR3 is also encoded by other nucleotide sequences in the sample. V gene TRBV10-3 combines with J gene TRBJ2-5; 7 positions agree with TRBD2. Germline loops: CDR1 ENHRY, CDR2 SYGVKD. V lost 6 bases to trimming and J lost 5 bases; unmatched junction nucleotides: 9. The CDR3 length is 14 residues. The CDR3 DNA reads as TGTGCCATCAGCGTGGGAGGGCCGCGGGAGACCCAGTACTTC. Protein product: CAISVGGPRETQYF.

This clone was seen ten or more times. The chain's CDR3 is CASSLHPRVGHEQYF. The CDR3 DNA sequence: TGTGCCAGCAGCTTGCACCCCCGGGTTGGCCACGAGCAGTACTTC. V and J are TRBV5-8 and TRBJ2-7; no reliable D call. Germline assignment: CDR1 SGHTS and CDR2 YDEGEE. CDR3 length equals 15 residues. Trimming cost V 1 base and J 5 bases, with 16 bases left between them.

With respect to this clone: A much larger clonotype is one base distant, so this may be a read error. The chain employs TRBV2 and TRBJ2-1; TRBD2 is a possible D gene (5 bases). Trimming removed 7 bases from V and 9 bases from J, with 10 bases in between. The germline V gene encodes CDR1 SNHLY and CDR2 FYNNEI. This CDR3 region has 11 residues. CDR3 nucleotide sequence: TGTGCCAGCATTAACGGGATTGAGCAGTTCTTC. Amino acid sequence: CASINGIEQFF.

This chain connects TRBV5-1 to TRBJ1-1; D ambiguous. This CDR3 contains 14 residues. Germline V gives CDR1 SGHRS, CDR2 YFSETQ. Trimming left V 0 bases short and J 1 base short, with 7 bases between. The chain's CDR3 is CASSLEVKNTEAFF. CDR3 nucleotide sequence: TGCGCCAGCAGCTTGGAAGTAAAGAACACTGAAGCTTTCTTT.

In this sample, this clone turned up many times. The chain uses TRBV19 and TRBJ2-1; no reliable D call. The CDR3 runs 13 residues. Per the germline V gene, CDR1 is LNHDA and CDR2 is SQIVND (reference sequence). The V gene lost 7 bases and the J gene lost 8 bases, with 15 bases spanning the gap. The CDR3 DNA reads TGTGCCAGTAACCGCGGAACCGGCGATGAGCAGTTCTTC. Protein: CASNRGTGDEQFF.

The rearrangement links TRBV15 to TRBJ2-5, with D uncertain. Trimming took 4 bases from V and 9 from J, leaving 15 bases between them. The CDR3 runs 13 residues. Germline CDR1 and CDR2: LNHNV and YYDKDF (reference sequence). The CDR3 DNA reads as TGTGCCACCAGCATAGTCGAACTTTGGGCCCAGTACTTC. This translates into CATSIVELWAQYF.

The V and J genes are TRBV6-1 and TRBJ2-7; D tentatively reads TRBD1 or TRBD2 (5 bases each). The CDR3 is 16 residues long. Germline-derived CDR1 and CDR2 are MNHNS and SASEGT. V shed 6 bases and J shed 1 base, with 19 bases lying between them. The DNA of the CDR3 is TGTGCCAGCAGGGGCCCGTATGAGGGGCGGTCCTACGAGCAGTACTTC. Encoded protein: CASRGPYEGRSYEQYF.

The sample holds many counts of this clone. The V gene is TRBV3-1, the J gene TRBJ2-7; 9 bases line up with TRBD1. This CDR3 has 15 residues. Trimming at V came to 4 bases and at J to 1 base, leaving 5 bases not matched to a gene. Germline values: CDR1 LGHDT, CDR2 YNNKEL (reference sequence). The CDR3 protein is CASSPSGQGSYEQYF. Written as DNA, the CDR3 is TGTGCCAGCAGCCCATCTGGACAGGGGTCCTACGAGCAGTACTTC.

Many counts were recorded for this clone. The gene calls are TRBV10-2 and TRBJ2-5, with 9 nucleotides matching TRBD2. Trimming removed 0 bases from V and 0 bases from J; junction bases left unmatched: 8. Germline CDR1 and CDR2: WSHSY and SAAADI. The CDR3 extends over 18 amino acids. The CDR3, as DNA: TGCGCCAGCAGTGAGTCTCCTCGGACTAGCGCCAACCAAGAGACCCAGTACTTC. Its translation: CASSESPRTSANQETQYF.

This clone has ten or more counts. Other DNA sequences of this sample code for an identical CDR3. The CDR3 coding sequence is TGTGCCAGCAGTTACGGGACTAGCGGACAAGAGACCCAGTACTTC. This gives the protein CASSYGTSGQETQYF. The rearrangement joins TRBV6-2 or TRBV6-3 to TRBJ2-5; 11 positions match TRBD2. CDR1 is MNHEY and CDR2 is SVGEGT in the germline V gene. This CDR3 comprises 15 residues. V lost 2 bases and J lost 2; bases outside the gene matches: 1.

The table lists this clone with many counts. CDR3 DNA sequence: TGCGCCAGCAGCTTGGACAGGGTCGAAACTGAAGCTTTCTTT. Its translation is CASSLDRVETEAFF. The chain employs TRBV5-1 and TRBJ1-1; tentatively, D is TRBD1 (6 bases). The CDR3 has 14 amino acids. Trimming pared 0 bases from V and 5 bases from J, leaving 11 bases between. CDR1 and CDR2 (germline): SGHRS, YFSETQ.

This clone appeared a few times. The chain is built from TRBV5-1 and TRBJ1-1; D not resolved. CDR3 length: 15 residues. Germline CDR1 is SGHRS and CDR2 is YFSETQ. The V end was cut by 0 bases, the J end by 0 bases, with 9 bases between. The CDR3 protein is CASSLGGTMNTEAFF. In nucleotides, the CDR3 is TGCGCCAGCAGCTTGGGGGGAACTATGAACACTGAAGCTTTCTTT.

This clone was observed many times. CDR3 residues: CASRATTYNSPLHF. The CDR3 nucleotides read TGTGCCAGCAGGGCTACGACCTATAATTCACCCCTCCACTTT. The rearrangement joins TRBV28 to TRBJ1-6, with D uncertain. The germline V and J ends were trimmed by 6 bases and 2 bases, with 8 bases remaining between them. CDR3 size: 14 residues. CDR1 MDHEN and CDR2 SYDVKM come from the germline V gene.

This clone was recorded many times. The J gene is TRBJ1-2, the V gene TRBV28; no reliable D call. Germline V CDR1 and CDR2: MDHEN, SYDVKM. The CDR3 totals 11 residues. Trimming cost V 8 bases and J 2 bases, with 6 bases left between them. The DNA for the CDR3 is TGTGCCAGCTTCGGGAACTATGGCTACACCTTC. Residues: CASFGNYGYTF.

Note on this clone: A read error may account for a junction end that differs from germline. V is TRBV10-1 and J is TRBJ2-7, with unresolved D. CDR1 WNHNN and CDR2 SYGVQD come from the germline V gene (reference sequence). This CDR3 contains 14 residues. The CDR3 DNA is TGCGCCAACAGTTCCGACCGATTACGGTACGAGCAGTACTTC. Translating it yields CANSSDRLRYEQYF.

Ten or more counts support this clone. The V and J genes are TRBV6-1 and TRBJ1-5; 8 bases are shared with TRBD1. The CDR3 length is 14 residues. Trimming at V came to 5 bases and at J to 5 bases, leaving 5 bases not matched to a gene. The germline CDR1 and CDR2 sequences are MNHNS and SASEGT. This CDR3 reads CASSLDRGDQPQHF. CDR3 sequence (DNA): TGTGCCAGCAGTCTCGACAGGGGAGATCAGCCCCAGCATTTT.

The CDR3 sequence: CSANRGSRGYTF. The CDR3 region has the DNA TGCAGTGCGAACAGGGGTTCTAGAGGCTACACCTTC. This sequence joins TRBV20-1 and TRBJ1-2, with 7 bases matching TRBD1. Per germline, CDR1 DFQATT and CDR2 SNEGSKA (reference sequence). V shed 6 bases, J shed 8 bases, and the junction held 9 bases outside the gene matches. The CDR3 spans 12 residues.

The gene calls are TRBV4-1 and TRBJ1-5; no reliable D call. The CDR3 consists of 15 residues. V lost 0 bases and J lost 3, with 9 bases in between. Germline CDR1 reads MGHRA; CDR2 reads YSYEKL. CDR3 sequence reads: CASSQDGRDNQPQHF. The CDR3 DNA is TGCGCCAGCAGCCAAGACGGACGAGACAATCAGCCCCAGCATTTT.

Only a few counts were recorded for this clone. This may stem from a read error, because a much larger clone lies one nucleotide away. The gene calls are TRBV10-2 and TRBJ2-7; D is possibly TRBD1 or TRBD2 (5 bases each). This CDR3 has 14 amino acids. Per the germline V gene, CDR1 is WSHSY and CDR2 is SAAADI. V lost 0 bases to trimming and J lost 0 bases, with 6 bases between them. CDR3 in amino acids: CASSESGVSYEQYF. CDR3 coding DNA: TGCGCCAGCAGTGAGTCGGGGGTCTCCTACGAGCAGTACTTC.

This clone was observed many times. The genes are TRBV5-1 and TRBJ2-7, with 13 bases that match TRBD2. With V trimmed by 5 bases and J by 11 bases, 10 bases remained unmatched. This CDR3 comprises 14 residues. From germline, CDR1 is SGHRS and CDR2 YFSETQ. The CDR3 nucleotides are TGCGCCAGCAGAACGGGACTAGCGGGAACCGCAAAGTACTTC. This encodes CASRTGLAGTAKYF. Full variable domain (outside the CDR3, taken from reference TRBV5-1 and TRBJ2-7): KAGVTQTPRYLIKTRGQQVTLSCSPISGHRSVSWYQQTPGQGLQFLFEYFSETQRNKGNFPGRFSGRQFSNSRSEMNVSTLELGDSALYLCASRTGLAGTAKYFGPGTRLTVT.

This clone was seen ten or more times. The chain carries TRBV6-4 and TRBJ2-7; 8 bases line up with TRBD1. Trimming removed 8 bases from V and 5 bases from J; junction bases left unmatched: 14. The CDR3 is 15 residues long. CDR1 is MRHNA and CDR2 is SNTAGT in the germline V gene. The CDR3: CASVKDRDRPHEQYF. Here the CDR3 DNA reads TGTGCCAGCGTTAAGGACCGGGACAGGCCTCACGAGCAGTACTTC.

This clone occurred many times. The DNA for the CDR3 is TGTGCCAGTAGTATAGAGGTGGGGGGAACCGACGAGCAGTACTTC. Amino acids: CASSIEVGGTDEQYF. This chain links TRBV19 with TRBJ2-7; tentative D call: TRBD2 (6 bases). The CDR3 is made up of 15 amino acids. Trimming pared 0 bases from V and 5 bases from J, leaving 14 bases between. The V gene's germline CDR1 is LNHDA and CDR2 SQIVND (reference sequence).

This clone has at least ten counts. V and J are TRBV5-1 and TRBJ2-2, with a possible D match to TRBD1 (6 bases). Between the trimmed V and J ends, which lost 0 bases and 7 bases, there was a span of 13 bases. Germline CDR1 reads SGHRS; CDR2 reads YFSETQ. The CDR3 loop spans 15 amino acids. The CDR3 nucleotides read TGCGCCAGCAGCTTGGCCTCAGGGGCGGTCGGGGAGCTGTTTTTT. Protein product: CASSLASGAVGELFF.

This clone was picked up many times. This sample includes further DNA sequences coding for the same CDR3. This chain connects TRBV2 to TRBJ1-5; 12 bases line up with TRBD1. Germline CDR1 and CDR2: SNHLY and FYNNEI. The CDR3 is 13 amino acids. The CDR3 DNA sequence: TGTGCGACCGGGACAGGGGGCTGGCAGCCCCAGCATTTT. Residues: CATGTGGWQPQHF.

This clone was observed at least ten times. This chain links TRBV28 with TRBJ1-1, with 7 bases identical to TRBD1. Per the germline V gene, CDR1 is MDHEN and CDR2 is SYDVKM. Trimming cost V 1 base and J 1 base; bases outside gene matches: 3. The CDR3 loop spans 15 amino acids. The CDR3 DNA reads TGTGCCAGCAGTTTATACGGGACAGCGAACACTGAAGCTTTCTTT. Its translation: CASSLYGTANTEAFF.

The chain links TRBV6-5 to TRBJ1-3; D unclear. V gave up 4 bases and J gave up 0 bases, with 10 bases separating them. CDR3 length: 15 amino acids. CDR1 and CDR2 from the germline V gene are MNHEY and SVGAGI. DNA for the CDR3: TGTGCCAGCAGTTCCTACACTACCTCTGGAAACACCATATATTTT. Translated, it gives CASSSYTTSGNTIYF.

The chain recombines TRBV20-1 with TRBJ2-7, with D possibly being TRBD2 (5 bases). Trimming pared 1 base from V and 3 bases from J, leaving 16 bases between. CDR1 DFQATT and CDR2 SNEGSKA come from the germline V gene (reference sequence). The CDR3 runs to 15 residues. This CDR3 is CSARVHGLPVYEQYF. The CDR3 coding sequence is TGCAGTGCTAGAGTCCATGGACTGCCTGTCTACGAGCAGTACTTC.

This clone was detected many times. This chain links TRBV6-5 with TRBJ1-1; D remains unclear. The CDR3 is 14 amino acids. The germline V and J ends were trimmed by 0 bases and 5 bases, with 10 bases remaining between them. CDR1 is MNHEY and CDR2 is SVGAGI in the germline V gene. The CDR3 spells CASSYSVVSTEAFF. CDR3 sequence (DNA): TGTGCCAGCAGTTACTCTGTGGTTAGTACTGAAGCTTTCTTT.

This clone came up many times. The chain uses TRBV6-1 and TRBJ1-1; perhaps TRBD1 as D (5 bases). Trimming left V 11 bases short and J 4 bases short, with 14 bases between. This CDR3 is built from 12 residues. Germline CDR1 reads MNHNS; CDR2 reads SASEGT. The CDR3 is CAAWGFGTEAFF. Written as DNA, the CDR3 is TGTGCCGCGTGGGGGTTTGGCACTGAAGCTTTCTTT.